These 10 T cell receptor beta chains were sequenced from one sample in a study of cytomegalovirus exposure and HLA in healthy donors. 13 Jbeta primers and 60 Vbeta primers were used for the PCR. Profiling relied on immunoSEQ multiplex PCR, and the TCRdb table lists in-frame clones only, not all of them. The sample has over 120,000 clones; 70% to 90% are singletons. The sample was PBMCs. The source is a man aged 50 or older in good health and CMV-seronegative.

This sequence joins TRBV28 and TRBJ1-5; 11 bases line up with TRBD1. The CDR3 runs to 15 residues. CDR1 and CDR2 from the germline V gene are MDHEN and SYDVKM. V was pared by 3 bases and J by 3 bases, with 1 base of the junction left unmatched. The CDR3 is CASSLDRGPNQPQHF. The CDR3 nucleotides read TGTGCCAGCAGTTTGGACAGGGGGCCCAATCAGCCCCAGCATTTT.

This clone showed up just a few times. This sequence joins TRBV2 and TRBJ1-1; possible D gene TRBD1, 5 bases. Per the germline V gene, CDR1 is SNHLY and CDR2 is FYNNEI. The CDR3 runs to 14 residues. Trimming pared 3 bases from V and 0 bases from J, leaving 8 bases between. The chain's CDR3 is CASSEGGMNTEAFF. CDR3 DNA: TGTGCCAGCAGTGAGGGGGGTATGAACACTGAAGCTTTCTTT. The entire variable domain, with the rest obtained from reference TRBV2 and TRBJ1-1, is as follows: EPEVTQTPSHQVTQMGQEVILRCVPISNHLYFYWYRQILGQKVEFLVSFYNNEISEKSEIFDDQFSVERPDGSNFTLKIRSTKLEDSAMYFCASSEGGMNTEAFFGQGTRLTVV.

J is TRBJ1-4 and V is TRBV5-1; D may be TRBD1 (5 bases). Per the germline V gene, CDR1 is SGHRS and CDR2 is YFSETQ. V lost 4 bases and J lost 0, with 7 bases in between. This CDR3 region has 14 residues. The CDR3 coding sequence is TGCGCCAGCAGCCGGGGGACAACTAATGAAAAACTGTTTTTT. It yields the protein CASSRGTTNEKLFF.

A note on this clone: At one end the junction does not follow the germline gene, possibly because of a read error. The sample contains more than one DNA sequence encoding this CDR3. V gene TRBV28 combines with J gene TRBJ2-5, with TRBD1 matching 8 bases. Germline loops: CDR1 MDHEN, CDR2 SYDVKM. The CDR3 length is 14 residues. The CDR3 DNA follows: TGTGCCAGCAGTTTCCCAGGGGGCCAAGAGACTCAGTACTTC. Protein: CASSFPGGQETQYF.

V and J are TRBV5-8 and TRBJ1-1; 7 nucleotides align to TRBD1. This CDR3 has 14 residues. Germline V gives CDR1 SGHTS, CDR2 YDEGEE. V shed 1 base and J 1 base; nucleotides not matched to a gene: 1. CDR3 residues: CASSLNRGNTEAFF. The CDR3 DNA reads as TGTGCCAGCAGCTTGAACAGGGGGAACACTGAAGCTTTCTTT.

The V gene is TRBV19, the J gene TRBJ2-7, with TRBD2 as a possible D gene (5 bases). CDR3 size: 15 residues. Germline loops: CDR1 LNHDA, CDR2 SQIVND (reference sequence). V dropped 5 bases and J dropped 2 bases, with 16 bases sitting between them. DNA for the CDR3: TGTGCCAGTAGTTCTAACCGAGGGCTAGCCTACGAGCAGTACTTC. It codes for CASSSNRGLAYEQYF.

This chain connects TRBV7-9 to TRBJ1-2; 9 bases agree with TRBD1. Germline V gene lookup returns CDR1 SEHNR and CDR2 FQNEAQ (reference sequence). This CDR3 is built from 15 residues. The V gene end was trimmed by 4 bases and the J gene end by 0 bases; junction bases not matched to a gene: 3. The CDR3 spells CASSSGTGPNYGYTF. CDR3 bases: TGTGCCAGCAGCTCAGGGACAGGGCCTAACTATGGCTACACCTTC.

This clone occurred a few times. This chain uses TRBV11-2 with TRBJ1-4; tentatively, D is TRBD1 (6 bases). V gave up 5 bases and J gave up 3 bases, with 13 bases separating them. CDR3 length: 15 residues. Germline loops: CDR1 SGHAT, CDR2 FQNNGV. The CDR3 nucleotides read TGTGCCAGCAGCCCGATACAGGGATCTAATGAAAAACTGTTTTTT. It encodes CASSPIQGSNEKLFF.

In its sample, this clone was seen a few times. CDR3 DNA sequence: TGTGCCAGCAGCAAATACCGGTCAGGGGGGTATGTTCGCGGCACTGAAGCTTTCTTT. It yields the protein CASSKYRSGGYVRGTEAFF. V gene TRBV21-1 combines with J gene TRBJ1-1; the DNA was not compared with TRBD1, the D call given in the table. TRBV21-1 is an annotated pseudogene. This CDR3 contains 19 residues.

The chain combines TRBV12-5 with TRBJ1-4; D is possibly TRBD1 (6 bases). CDR1 and CDR2 (germline): LGHNT, FRNRAP. V was shortened by 0 bases and J by 12 bases, with 11 bases between the two germline ends. This CDR3 is built from 13 residues. CDR3 coding DNA: TGTGCTAGTGGTTTGGTACCACAGGGAGAACTGTTTTTT. This encodes CASGLVPQGELFF.